Given below is one T cell receptor beta chain in context. This clonotype was counted many times. Its antigen is unknown. No much larger clonotype is one base removed from it; base qualities were not supplied. After removal of 7 bases from V and 3 bases from J, the junction retains 4 bases not matched to a gene. Including the terminal cysteine and phenylalanine, the CDR3 comprises 13 residues. The read is trimmed to its CDR3 DNA, 39 bases read in frame from base 1. Library generation was performed with 5' RACE. Sequencing relied on an Illumina HiSeq 2500. A second 7 to 11 cycle PCR used a sample-barcoded 5' primer and a J-beta primer mix. Each TCR beta cDNA molecule received a unique molecular identifier from a template-switch 5' adaptor carrying 12 random nucleotides. Each sample yielded at least 2.5 million CDR3-containing paired-end reads. The Mint cDNA synthesis kit, primed by a TRBC-specific oligonucleotide, was used to synthesize first-strand cDNA from all RNA. Following uracil-DNA glycosylase treatment, all cDNA underwent a first 18-cycle PCR with the universal primers M1SS and BC2_uni_R. Concerning the study's data processing: For normalization, 1 million high-quality reads, each with a distinct molecular identifier, were randomly selected from each sample. Instead of being binned into consensus sequences, reads that shared molecular identifiers were thrown out. CDR3 identification, clonotype clustering and error correction used MiTCR with a Q25 quality threshold and the strictest error-elimination algorithm. Lower-bound total TCR beta diversity was estimated with a nonparametric unseen species model using Euler transformation. TCRdb's own reprocessing of the public reads used fastp at Q25 and MiXCR and kept productive beta chains. When rows share a CDR3 protein, they turn into one entry using the most common DNA and genes. TCRdb, not the authors, supplied the V and J calls. Across this sample there are 850,000 to 950,000 distinct CDR3 sequences, with under 35% seen only once. The top ten clonotypes cover around 16% of the sample.

Donors were 39 systemically healthy Caucasian individuals from Russia aged roughly 6 to 95 years. Each donor gave about 10 milliliters of peripheral blood, drawn into EDTA-treated Vacutainer tubes. Ficoll-Paque density-gradient centrifugation was used to isolate PBMCs, with at least 7 million per sample. Trizol reagent was used to extract total RNA from PBMCs, with at least 5 micrograms per sample. Naive CD45RAhigh/CD27high T cell percentages were measured by flow cytometry on a PBMC aliquot from every donor. This entry is derived from a study of blood T cells in healthy people across ages (dated by TCRdb to about 2015). About the study as a whole: In model experiments, template switching captured about one uniquely barcoded TCR beta cDNA molecule for every two T cells. Using deep sequencing normalized with unique cDNA molecular identifiers, the study measured how TCR beta repertoire diversity changes with age. Donors were grouped into four age groups: young (average approximately 16 years), middle-aged (39), aged (approximately 67) and long-lived (approximately 81). Donors of different ages were randomly distributed across sequencing lanes to avoid experimental bias. Two additional independent replicas of 1 million unique cDNA reads from the same blood draw were analyzed for two donors (one aged 18 to 29 and one aged 80 or older). The paper's findings and limits, for the study overall: The percentage of naive T cells measured by flow cytometry correlated strongly with observed TCR beta diversity. Estimates of total diversity from one million sequenced T cells were regarded as lower bounds and underestimates. Because donor CMV infection status was unknown, age-related changes in expanded clonotypes were potentially confounded. The long-lived group showed more naive CD4+ T cells, fewer expanded clones and increased TCR diversity than the aged group, suggesting age selection. Conclusive comparison of naive and antigen-experienced compartments was prevented by the profiling of bulk unsorted PBMCs. As age increased, observed TCR beta diversity per million T cells dropped in a roughly linear way, and a significant reduction was already evident by age 40.

The rearranged chain carries TRBV12-3 or TRBV12-4 and TRBJ2-3; the central 7 bases match TRBD2. This TCR was sampled from an elderly woman in good health. Sample: blood. The CDR3: CASKIGGTDTQYF. The bases are TGTGCCAGCAAAATCGGGGGGACAGATACGCAGTATTTT.